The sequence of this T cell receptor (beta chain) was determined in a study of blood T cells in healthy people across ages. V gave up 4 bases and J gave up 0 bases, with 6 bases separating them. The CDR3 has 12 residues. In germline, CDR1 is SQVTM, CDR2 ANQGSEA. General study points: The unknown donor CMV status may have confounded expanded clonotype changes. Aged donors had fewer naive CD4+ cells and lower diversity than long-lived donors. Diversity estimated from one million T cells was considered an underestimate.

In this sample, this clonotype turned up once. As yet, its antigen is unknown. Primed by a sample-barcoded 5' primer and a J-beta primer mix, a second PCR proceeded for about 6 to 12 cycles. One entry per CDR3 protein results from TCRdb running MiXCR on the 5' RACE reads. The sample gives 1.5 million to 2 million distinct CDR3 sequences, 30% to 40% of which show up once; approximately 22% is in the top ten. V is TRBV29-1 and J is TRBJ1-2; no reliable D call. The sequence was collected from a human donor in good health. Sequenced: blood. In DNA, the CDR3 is TGCAGCGTTGTTGTCTCTAACTATGGCTACACCTTC. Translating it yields CSVVVSNYGYTF. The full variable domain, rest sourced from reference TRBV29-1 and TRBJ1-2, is SAVISQKPSRDICQRGTSLTIQCQVDSQVTMMFWYRQQPGQSLTLIATANQGSEATYESGFVIDKFPISRPNLTFSTLTVSNMSPEDSSIYLCSVVVSNYGYTFGSGTRLTVV.